Each of the 29 T cell receptor beta chains below was sequenced from the same sample in a study of blood T cell repertoires in COVID-19 (dated by TCRdb to the early 2020s). To prepare the library, the immunoSEQ multiplex PCR assay was applied. TCRdb took over this immuneACCESS table, retaining in-frame rearrangements with V and J assigned. Such tables are incomplete; in checked studies, under half of the missing clones stem from an unresolved V gene, and the remainder is unexplained. The sample has about 68,000 clones on record, around 90% of them singletons. Approximately 4.8% of the sample is held by the ten biggest clonotypes. The sample taken for sequencing was peripheral blood. The receptors come from a woman aged 55-70 years with active COVID-19.

V is TRBV19 and J is TRBJ1-3; weak D call: TRBD1 (6 bases). The V gene lost 7 bases and the J gene lost 0 bases, with 19 bases spanning the gap. The CDR3 runs to 17 residues. Germline CDR1 LNHDA, CDR2 SQIVND (reference sequence). The DNA of the CDR3 is TGTGCCAGTAAGACCCGGGACACCTCTAACTCTGGAAACACCATATATTTT. It specifies CASKTRDTSNSGNTIYF.

This chain links TRBV6-5 with TRBJ1-5, with D maybe TRBD1 (6 bases). Germline V gives CDR1 MNHEY, CDR2 SVGAGI. V was shortened by 6 bases and J by 7 bases, with 13 bases between the two germline ends. The CDR3 totals 13 residues. CDR3 residues: CASSEPGHQPQHF. As DNA, the CDR3 is TGTGCCAGCAGCGAGCCGGGACACCAGCCCCAGCATTTT.

The V and J genes are TRBV28 and TRBJ2-7, with D hard to call. V was pared by 5 bases and J by 2 bases, with 4 bases between. Germline V gene lookup returns CDR1 MDHEN and CDR2 SYDVKM. The CDR3 extends over 11 amino acids. The CDR3 nucleotides read TGTGCCAGCAGTGTAGCCTACGAGCAGTACTTC. It specifies CASSVAYEQYF.

The chain combines TRBV7-2 with TRBJ2-7, with D perhaps matching TRBD2 (6 bases). Trimming took off 3 bases at V and 6 bases at J, with 24 bases between the two ends. The CDR3 is 17 amino acids. Germline V gene lookup returns CDR1 SGHTA and CDR2 FQGNSA. The CDR3 bases are TGTGCCAGCAGCTTGGTTGGCCGGGGGTTTCCTCCTGGCGAGCAGTACTTC. Translated, it gives CASSLVGRGFPPGEQYF.

The V and J genes are TRBV7-9 and TRBJ2-4; TRBD2 matches 10 bases. The CDR3 totals 15 residues. CDR1 and CDR2 (germline): SEHNR, FQNEAQ (reference sequence). Trimming took 1 base from V and 7 from J; bases not matched to a gene: 4. The CDR3 region is CASSLGDSGRNIQYF. In DNA form, the CDR3 reads TGTGCCAGCAGCTTAGGGGATAGCGGGAGGAACATTCAGTACTTC.

V gene TRBV19 combines with J gene TRBJ2-7; 7 bases align to TRBD1. Unmatched junction bases numbered 8, after V lost 4 bases and J lost 2 bases. This CDR3 is 15 amino acids long. CDR1 and CDR2 (germline): LNHDA, SQIVND (reference sequence). The CDR3 reads CASSTTGDAPYEQYF. CDR3 sequence (DNA): TGTGCCAGTAGTACAACAGGGGACGCACCCTACGAGCAGTACTTC. The full variable domain, with the rest looked up from reference TRBV19 and TRBJ2-7, is DGGITQSPKYLFRKEGQNVTLSCEQNLNHDAMYWYRQDPGQGLRLIYYSQIVNDFQKGDIAEGYSVSREKKESFPLTVTSAQKNPTAFYLCASSTTGDAPYEQYFGPGTRLTVT.

V gene TRBV19 combines with J gene TRBJ2-2; D remains ambiguous. This CDR3 region has 13 residues. Germline-derived CDR1 and CDR2 are LNHDA and SQIVND (reference sequence). Trimming took 7 bases from V and 2 from J, leaving 8 bases between them. This chain's CDR3 is CASMGLNTGELFF. The CDR3 DNA follows: TGTGCCAGTATGGGCCTTAACACCGGGGAGCTGTTTTTT. Full variable domain (remainder filled in from reference TRBV19 and TRBJ2-2): DGGITQSPKYLFRKEGQNVTLSCEQNLNHDAMYWYRQDPGQGLRLIYYSQIVNDFQKGDIAEGYSVSREKKESFPLTVTSAQKNPTAFYLCASMGLNTGELFFGEGSRLTVL.

V usage is TRBV2 and J usage is TRBJ1-4; D is uncertain. Germline CDR1 SNHLY, CDR2 FYNNEI. This CDR3 is built from 15 residues. The V gene lost 4 bases and the J gene lost 0 bases, with 9 bases spanning the gap. DNA for the CDR3: TGTGCCAGCAGTGTCGGGGTTTCAACTAATGAAAAACTGTTTTTT. Its translation is CASSVGVSTNEKLFF.

The gene calls are TRBV18 and TRBJ1-5; D unresolved. The CDR3 is 15 amino acids. The V gene lost 3 bases and the J gene lost 0 bases, with 9 bases spanning the gap. Germline CDR1 is KGHSH and CDR2 is LQKENI. In DNA, the CDR3 is TGTGCCAGCTCACCTAGCCTATATAGCAATCAGCCCCAGCATTTT. Its protein product is CASSPSLYSNQPQHF.

This chain links TRBV19 with TRBJ2-1; 11 bases align to TRBD2. The trim removed 7 bases at V and 4 bases at J, leaving 9 bases unmatched. Germline lookup yields CDR1 LNHDA and CDR2 SQIVND (reference sequence). There are 16 residues in the CDR3. Written as DNA, the CDR3 is TGTGCCAGTATGGGGCTAGCGGGAGGCCGTTACAATGAGCAGTTCTTC. It is translated as CASMGLAGGRYNEQFF.

V usage is TRBV6-5 and J usage is TRBJ2-7, with 8 nucleotides matching TRBD2. The CDR3 consists of 15 residues. Germline CDR1 is MNHEY and CDR2 is SVGAGI. After removal of 6 bases from V and 3 bases from J, the junction contained 10 bases not matched to a gene. CDR3 in DNA: TGTGCCAGCAGGACTTCGGGGGGGAGGTTCTACGAGCAGTACTTC. Protein: CASRTSGGRFYEQYF.

The genes are TRBV12-5 and TRBJ1-1; D may be TRBD1 (5 bases). The CDR3 length is 14 residues. V was trimmed by 3 bases and J by 4 bases, leaving 12 bases between them. CDR1 and CDR2 (germline): LGHNT, FRNRAP. CDR3 loop: CASGFGGIGTEAFF. Here the CDR3 DNA reads TGTGCTAGTGGTTTCGGGGGTATTGGCACTGAAGCTTTCTTT.

V and J are TRBV9 and TRBJ1-4, with D hard to call. V was trimmed by 5 bases and J by 4 bases, leaving 9 bases between them. The CDR3 has 13 residues. CDR1 is SGDLS and CDR2 is YYNGEE in the germline V gene. Written as DNA, the CDR3 is TGTGCCAGCAGACGGGGTGATAATGAAAAACTGTTTTTT. This gives the protein CASRRGDNEKLFF. The full variable domain, with the rest looked up from reference TRBV9 and TRBJ1-4, is DSGVTQTPKHLITATGQRVTLRCSPRSGDLSVYWYQQSLDQGLQFLIQYYNGEERAKGNILERFSAQQFPDLHSELNLSSLELGDSALYFCASRRGDNEKLFFGSGTQLSVL.

This chain links TRBV10-3 with TRBJ2-1; maybe TRBD1 (6 bases). The CDR3 length is 14 residues. Trimming shortened V by 3 bases and J by 9 bases, and 15 bases separated the two germline ends. CDR1 and CDR2 (germline): ENHRY, SYGVKD. The chain's CDR3 is CAISDPAGAREQFF. CDR3 bases: TGTGCCATCAGTGACCCGGCAGGGGCCCGTGAGCAGTTCTTC.

The chain carries TRBV5-6 and TRBJ2-7; 9 nucleotides agree with TRBD2. CDR3 size: 14 residues. The V gene end was trimmed by 6 bases and the J gene end by 3 bases; junction bases not matched to a gene: 7. The germline CDR1 and CDR2 sequences are SGHDT and YYEEEE. CDR3 sequence: CASTRPSGNYEQYF. As DNA, the CDR3 is TGTGCCAGCACCCGACCTAGCGGGAACTACGAGCAGTACTTC.

This clone was observed a single time. This CDR3 is CAWSVGRYEKLFF. The CDR3 region has the DNA TGTGCCTGGAGTGTAGGGAGATATGAAAAACTGTTTTTT. The chain carries TRBV30 and TRBJ1-4; D not certain. Trimming stripped 0 bases from V and 6 bases from J, with 8 bases between. The germline CDR1 and CDR2 sequences are GTSNPN and SVGIG (reference sequence). This CDR3 is 13 amino acids long. Together with reference TRBV30 and TRBJ1-4, the CDR3 gives the full variable domain: SQTIHQWPATLVQPVGSPLSLECTVEGTSNPNLYWYRQAAGRGLQLLFYSVGIGQISSEVPQNLSASRPQDRQFILSSKKLLLSDSGFYLCAWSVGRYEKLFFGSGTQLSVL.

The gene calls are TRBV18 and TRBJ1-4; D possibly corresponds to TRBD1 (5 bases). Germline CDR1 reads KGHSH; CDR2 reads LQKENI. The CDR3 extends over 16 amino acids. Trimming shortened V by 3 bases and J by 5 bases, and 16 bases separated the two germline ends. The chain's CDR3 is CASSPGIKGRNEKLFF. In DNA, the CDR3 is TGTGCCAGCTCACCGGGTATCAAGGGGAGGAATGAAAAACTGTTTTTT. Full variable domain (missing parts from reference TRBV18 and TRBJ1-4): NAGVMQNPRHLVRRRGQEARLRCSPMKGHSHVYWYRQLPEEGLKFMVYLQKENIIDESGMPKERFSAEFPKEGPSILRIQQVVRGDSAAYFCASSPGIKGRNEKLFFGSGTQLSVL.

J is TRBJ2-5 and V is TRBV5-1; D unclear. The V end was cut by 3 bases, the J end by 3 bases, with 9 bases between. There are 13 residues in the CDR3. In germline, CDR1 is SGHRS, CDR2 YFSETQ. The DNA for the CDR3 is TGCGCCAGCAGCTCCGGGTCCAAAGAGACCCAGTACTTC. Amino acid sequence: CASSSGSKETQYF.

This rearrangement joins TRBV7-2 to TRBJ2-1; no reliable D call. From germline, CDR1 is SGHTA and CDR2 FQGNSA. Trimming left V 1 base short and J 7 bases short, with 5 bases between. The CDR3 loop spans 12 amino acids. CDR3 protein: CASSLGVNEQFF. The CDR3 DNA reads as TGTGCCAGCAGCTTAGGTGTAAATGAGCAGTTCTTC.

This chain links TRBV19 with TRBJ2-7, with 7 positions matching TRBD1. The CDR3 runs to 15 residues. With 2 bases clipped from V and 1 base from J, the junction kept 5 bases outside the gene matches. Germline V gene sequence: CDR1 LNHDA, CDR2 SQIVND (reference sequence). CDR3 sequence reads: CASSIHRDSSYEQYF. The CDR3 DNA sequence: TGTGCCAGTAGTATACACCGGGACAGTTCCTACGAGCAGTACTTC.

This rearrangement joins TRBV7-2 to TRBJ1-2; D remains ambiguous. Germline V gene sequence: CDR1 SGHTA, CDR2 FQGNSA. There are 12 residues in the CDR3. The V end lost 1 base, the J end lost 8 bases, and 8 bases lay between the germline ends. The DNA of the CDR3 is TGTGCCAGCAGCTTAGTTGAGCAAGGCTACACCTTC. Its protein product is CASSLVEQGYTF.

The chain carries TRBV6-5 and TRBJ1-1; TRBD1 agrees at 7 bases. Germline CDR1 is MNHEY and CDR2 is SVGAGI. J was trimmed by 1 base and V by 6 bases; bases with no gene match: 5. The CDR3 runs 14 residues. CDR3 DNA: TGTGCCAGCAGATGGACAGGAAGGAACACTGAAGCTTTCTTT. Translating it yields CASRWTGRNTEAFF.

As regards this clone: One end of the junction fails to match germline, which may point to a read error. This chain links TRBV20-1 with TRBJ2-7, with 8 bases identical to TRBD2. Germline V lookup: CDR1 DFQATT, CDR2 SNEGSKA (reference sequence). CDR3 length: 11 amino acids. As DNA, the CDR3 is TGCAGTGCCACCCCTCTCGGGACTAGTCTTTTC. This encodes CSATPLGTSLF.

This chain joins TRBV4-2 and TRBJ2-7; D possibly corresponds to TRBD1 (6 bases). This CDR3 comprises 17 residues. Germline CDR1 is LGHNA and CDR2 is YNFKEQ. V lost 4 bases and J lost 2, with 21 bases in between. The CDR3 is CASSPLRRTEGTYEQYF. In DNA form, the CDR3 reads TGTGCCAGCAGCCCACTAAGGCGGACAGAGGGAACCTACGAGCAGTACTTC.

The chain joins TRBV3-1 (or the pseudogene TRBV3-2) to TRBJ1-6; 8 bases are a match to TRBD1. The junction had 6 bases not matched to a gene; V was cut back by 6 bases and J by 8 bases. This CDR3 contains 14 residues. Per germline, CDR1 LGHDT and CDR2 YNNKEL (reference sequence). The CDR3 DNA reads as TGTGCCAGCAGGAGCCAGGGGGCCGATTCACCCCTCCACTTT. It translates to CASRSQGADSPLHF.

This CDR3 reads CSVKGQLGTDTQYF. CDR3 coding DNA: TGCAGCGTTAAGGGACAGTTAGGCACAGATACGCAGTATTTT. This rearrangement joins TRBV29-1 to TRBJ2-3; 7 bases fit TRBD1. The CDR3 spans 14 residues. J was trimmed by 1 base and V by 5 bases; bases with no gene match: 6. Germline V gene data show CDR1 as SQVTM and CDR2 as ANQGSEA.

This chain uses TRBV2 with TRBJ1-6; TRBD1 matches 10 bases. This CDR3 has 14 residues. V lost 9 bases to trimming and J lost 7 bases; unmatched junction nucleotides: 6. Germline V gene data show CDR1 as SNHLY and CDR2 as FYNNEI. This CDR3 is CASKTGGANSPLHF. DNA of the CDR3: TGTGCCAGTAAGACAGGGGGCGCGAATTCACCCCTCCACTTT.

This chain links TRBV11-2 with TRBJ2-7; maybe TRBD2 (6 bases). The ends were cut back, 1 base at V and 3 bases at J, with 16 bases in the middle. CDR1 is SGHAT, CDR2 FQNNGV, per germline. The CDR3 totals 16 residues. The chain's CDR3 is CASSLGRRGGGYEQYF. CDR3 nucleotide sequence: TGTGCCAGCAGCTTAGGGAGGCGGGGAGGCGGCTACGAGCAGTACTTC.

The V and J genes are TRBV5-4 and TRBJ2-1; TRBD2 aligns across 7 bases. The ends lost 2 bases at V and 9 bases at J; junction bases unmatched: 2. This CDR3 comprises 12 residues. CDR1 and CDR2 from the germline V gene are SGHNT and YYREEE (reference sequence). CDR3 in DNA: TGTGCCAGCAGCTTCCAGCGGGGTGAGCAGTTCTTC. Amino acids: CASSFQRGEQFF.